The sequence of this T cell receptor (beta chain) was determined in a study of early stage breast cancer tumors. Study overall: Of 15 to 20 invasive breast tumors, about a dozen were hormone receptor-positive, HER2-negative. General study findings and limits: Tumors had approximately 2.5-fold higher T cell density than normal breast. Tumor and normal breast were distinguished via blood comparison in about 90% of the 16 patients.

Notes on this clone: What it binds is unknown.

Losses at the gene ends were 1 base for V and 2 bases for J; bases not matched to a gene: 9. Per germline, CDR1 LNHNV and CDR2 YYDKDF (reference sequence). This CDR3 comprises 17 residues. TCRdb's copy holds only in-frame clones and misses some; the assay was immunoSEQ multiplex PCR. The table includes 69,000 or so clones, 75% to 90% detected once. The TCR was taken from a person aged 40 to 49 with breast cancer. The chain joins TRBV15 to TRBJ1-1; 8 bases are shared with TRBD1. What was sequenced was blood. The CDR3 DNA follows: TGTGCCACCAGCAGAGTAGACGGACAGGGCATTAACACTGAAGCTTTCTTT. Residues: CATSRVDGQGINTEAFF.